This T cell receptor (beta chain) was obtained from a study of T cells in Graves' hyperthyroidism and ophthalmopathy. This clonotype was picked up many times. Germline trimming cut 4 bases from V and 6 bases from J; bases unmatched to any gene: 18. Per germline, CDR1 SNHLY and CDR2 FYNNEI. The CDR3 totals 18 residues. Amplification of TCR beta CDR3 regions was performed using RNA transcripts as template. HTBI primers drove first-round RT-PCR of the TCR CDR3. TCRdb ran MiXCR on the multiplex PCR reads and lists one entry per CDR3 protein. The sample lists about 590,000 distinct CDR3 sequences; 15% to 18% were seen once.

This chain joins TRBV2 and TRBJ1-5; TRBD1 agrees at 7 bases. Sequenced: blood. The sequence derives from a woman younger than 45 with Graves' hyperthyroidism. CDR3 sequence reads: CASSGYLYRDSEGQPQHF. The DNA of the CDR3 is TGTGCCAGCAGTGGATATTTGTACCGGGACAGCGAAGGTCAGCCCCAGCATTTT.